This is a list of T cell receptor beta chains from one sample in a study of shared clonotypes between healthy human individuals. Here immunoSEQ multiplex PCR was the method, and the copy in TCRdb shows in-frame clones only, minus some. The sample has about 1 million clones, 70% to 80% seen once; the top ten hold approximately 1.5%. Sequenced sample: memory CD4+ T cells sorted from blood. The receptor source for this set is a man aged 18 to 29 in good health. The CDR3 runs from the conserved cysteine through the conserved F or W. The D gene is left open where the match is weak. The size entry is marked missing in some rows and otherwise reads once, few, many or a size class.

abundance: .; v_gene: TRBV7-2; d_gene: .; j_gene: TRBJ2-5; len: 13; CDR3aa: CASSLAGLETQYF; CDR3nt: TGTGCCAGCAGCTTAGCAGGGTTGGAGACCCAGTACTTC
abundance: .; v_gene: TRBV21-1; d_gene: .; j_gene: TRBJ1-2; len: 15; CDR3aa: CASSKGTGGRYGYTF; CDR3nt: TGTGCCAGCAGCAAAGGAACAGGGGGTCGCTATGGCTACACCTTC
abundance: few; v_gene: TRBV19; d_gene: .; j_gene: TRBJ1-1; len: 15; CDR3aa: CASMPGSFENTEAFF; CDR3nt: TGTGCCAGTATGCCAGGGTCTTTTGAGAACACTGAAGCTTTCTTT
abundance: .; v_gene: TRBV7-3; d_gene: TRBD1; j_gene: TRBJ1-6; len: 14; CDR3aa: CASSLGTGGSPLHF; CDR3nt: TGTGCCAGCAGCTTAGGGACAGGGGGCTCACCCCTCCACTTT
abundance: .; v_gene: TRBV6-1; d_gene: TRBD1; j_gene: TRBJ1-2; len: 17; CDR3aa: CAISDSFTGQTNYGYTF; CDR3nt: TGTGCCATCAGTGACAGCTTTACGGGACAGACTAACTATGGCTACACCTTC
abundance: few; v_gene: TRBV4-3; d_gene: TRBD2; j_gene: TRBJ2-2; len: 19; CDR3aa: CASSQALFGGTMNTGELFF; CDR3nt: TGCGCCAGCAGCCAAGCTCTGTTCGGGGGGACTATGAACACCGGGGAGCTGTTTTTT
abundance: .; v_gene: TRBV30; d_gene: TRBD2; j_gene: TRBJ2-1; len: 12; CDR3aa: CAWSGRYNEQFF; CDR3nt: TGTGCCTGGAGCGGGAGGTACAATGAGCAGTTCTTC
abundance: few; v_gene: TRBV27; d_gene: .; j_gene: TRBJ1-3; len: 13; CDR3aa: CASGTGILNTIYF; CDR3nt: TGTGCCAGTGGTACAGGAATACTGAACACCATATATTTT
abundance: .; v_gene: TRBV5-4; d_gene: .; j_gene: TRBJ2-3; len: 15; CDR3aa: CASSLLGTRADTQYF; CDR3nt: TGTGCCAGCAGCCTTTTAGGGACCCGCGCAGATACGCAGTATTTT
abundance: .; v_gene: TRBV18; d_gene: .; j_gene: TRBJ1-3; len: 15; CDR3aa: CASSPSGYSGNTIYF; CDR3nt: TGTGCCAGCTCACCTTCCGGCTACTCTGGAAACACCATATATTTT
abundance: .; v_gene: TRBV9; d_gene: .; j_gene: TRBJ2-3; len: 16; CDR3aa: CASSVEWGALTDTQYF; CDR3nt: TGTGCCAGCAGCGTAGAGTGGGGTGCGTTGACAGATACGCAGTATTTT
abundance: many; v_gene: TRBV5-6; d_gene: .; j_gene: TRBJ2-5; len: 14; CDR3aa: CASSLGLTRETQYF; CDR3nt: TGTGCCAGCAGCTTGGGGCTAACCCGGGAGACCCAGTACTTC
abundance: once; v_gene: TRBV5-8; d_gene: TRBD1; j_gene: TRBJ2-3; len: 14; CDR3aa: CASSPRTGSDTQYF; CDR3nt: TGTGCCAGCAGCCCGAGGACAGGGTCAGATACGCAGTATTTT
abundance: .; v_gene: TRBV7-3; d_gene: TRBD1; j_gene: TRBJ2-1; len: 14; CDR3aa: CASSLEQGLGEQFF; CDR3nt: TGTGCCAGCAGCTTAGAACAGGGGCTAGGGGAGCAGTTCTTC
abundance: .; v_gene: TRBV9; d_gene: TRBD1; j_gene: TRBJ1-1; len: 15; CDR3aa: CASSAGTGGGKEAFF; CDR3nt: TGTGCCAGCAGCGCGGGGACAGGGGGAGGTAAGGAAGCTTTCTTT
abundance: few; v_gene: TRBV7-8; d_gene: TRBD1; j_gene: TRBJ2-2; len: 16; CDR3aa: CASSSRRGQDAGELFF; CDR3nt: TGTGCCAGCAGCTCCCGAAGGGGACAGGACGCCGGGGAGCTGTTTTTT
abundance: many; v_gene: TRBV5-1; d_gene: TRBD2; j_gene: TRBJ2-1; len: 13; CDR3aa: CASSTGGSNEQFF; CDR3nt: TGCGCCAGCAGCACCGGGGGGTCCAATGAGCAGTTCTTC
abundance: .; v_gene: TRBV6-1; d_gene: .; j_gene: TRBJ2-1; len: 15; CDR3aa: CASSTGSSTYNEQFF; CDR3nt: TGTGCCAGCAGTACAGGGTCGAGCACCTACAATGAGCAGTTCTTC
abundance: .; v_gene: TRBV5-6; d_gene: .; j_gene: TRBJ2-2; len: 14; CDR3aa: CASSSYRAAGELFF; CDR3nt: TGTGCCAGCAGCTCTTACAGGGCCGCCGGGGAGCTGTTTTTT
abundance: .; v_gene: TRBV4-3; d_gene: .; j_gene: TRBJ1-3; len: 16; CDR3aa: CASSQDRGSVGNTIYF; CDR3nt: TGCGCCAGCAGCCAAGATAGGGGATCCGTTGGAAACACCATATATTTT
abundance: .; v_gene: TRBV25-1; d_gene: TRBD1; j_gene: TRBJ1-4; len: 13; CDR3aa: CASSVPGGEKLFF; CDR3nt: TGTGCCAGCAGCGTCCCAGGGGGGGAAAAACTGTTTTTT
abundance: .; v_gene: TRBV27; d_gene: .; j_gene: TRBJ1-2; len: 16; CDR3aa: CASSYDRSGGFYGYTF; CDR3nt: TGTGCCAGCAGTTATGATCGCAGCGGGGGTTTCTATGGCTACACCTTC